Described below is a single T cell receptor beta chain sequence and its context. Its matching antigen is unknown. The record originates from a study of CD8 T cells in ankylosing spondylitis. Whole-study findings and limits: Reportedly, significant enrichment of disease-linked clones occurred in matched ankylosing spondylitis synovial fluid. Characteristic, it appeared, of ankylosing spondylitis blood was a TCR beta motif of about eight highly homologous variants. A CD8+ phenotype characterized the disease-linked clones, which were relatively rare in peripheral blood.

V gave up 5 bases and J gave up 5 bases; unmatched junction bases: 2. Germline V CDR1 and CDR2: SQVTM, ANQGSEA. This CDR3 is 11 amino acids long. TCRdb recomputed calls from the 5' RACE reads with MiXCR, one row per CDR3 protein. The sample has 800,000 to 900,000 distinct CDR3 sequences, about 12% seen once; the top ten hold 0.45% to 0.6%. This rearrangement joins TRBV29-1 to TRBJ2-5, with 7 bases that match TRBD2. The specimen sequenced was blood, either unsorted or a sorted T cell fraction (not recorded which). This clonotype was obtained from a male donor with ankylosing spondylitis. In nucleotides, the CDR3 is TGCAGCGTTAGCGGGATTGAGACCCAGTACTTC. Residues: CSVSGIETQYF. Variable domain in full (rest from reference TRBV29-1 and TRBJ2-5): SAVISQKPSRDICQRGTSLTIQCQVDSQVTMMFWYRQQPGQSLTLIATANQGSEATYESGFVIDKFPISRPNLTFSTLTVSNMSPEDSSIYLCSVSGIETQYFGPGTRLLVL.